These T cell receptor beta chains were read from a single sample in a study of control samples from healthy donors and cancer patients. Produced via immunoSEQ multiplex PCR; TCRdb's table is partial and in-frame only. The sample includes roughly 70,000 clones, 94% of them seen just once. Material: blood. These receptors came from a woman between 25 and 40 years old in good health. Each CDR3 is given with its conserved first and last residue. The D gene is left open where the match is weak. Only some rows state a clone size, as once, few, many or a class for expanded clones.

v_call: TRBV6-5; clone_size: .; j_call: TRBJ1-2; d_call: .; cdr3_nt: TGTGCCAGCAGTTTCGACAGGCTCTATGGCTACACCTTC; cdr3_aa: CASSFDRLYGYTF
v_call: TRBV5-5; clone_size: few; j_call: TRBJ1-2; d_call: .; cdr3_nt: TGTGCCAGCAGCTTGGCAGCGAATGGCTACACCTTC; cdr3_aa: CASSLAANGYTF
v_call: TRBV7-9; clone_size: .; j_call: TRBJ2-3; d_call: TRBD2; cdr3_nt: TGTGCCAGCAGCGGTGGGACTAGCGGAGTCACAGATACGCAGTATTTT; cdr3_aa: CASSGGTSGVTDTQYF
v_call: TRBV19; clone_size: once; j_call: TRBJ1-1; d_call: .; cdr3_nt: TGTGCCAGTAGTCTAGGGATCGGCACTGAAGCTTTCTTT; cdr3_aa: CASSLGIGTEAFF
v_call: TRBV5-6; clone_size: once; j_call: TRBJ1-4; d_call: .; cdr3_nt: TGTGCCAGCAGCCTGGGGTACGAAAAACTGTTTTTT; cdr3_aa: CASSLGYEKLFF
v_call: TRBV2; clone_size: once; j_call: TRBJ1-5; d_call: TRBD1; cdr3_nt: TGTGCCAGCATCCAGGACAGGGGGCATAATCAGCCCCAGCATTTT; cdr3_aa: CASIQDRGHNQPQHF
v_call: TRBV7-9; clone_size: .; j_call: TRBJ2-1; d_call: TRBD1; cdr3_nt: TGTGCCAGCAGTCCCGGGACAGGGGGCAGGAATGAGCAGTTCTTC; cdr3_aa: CASSPGTGGRNEQFF
v_call: TRBV4-1; clone_size: .; j_call: TRBJ1-5; d_call: .; cdr3_nt: TGCGCCAGCAGCCAGTTATCCAGGAGCAATCAGCCCCAGCATTTT; cdr3_aa: CASSQLSRSNQPQHF
v_call: TRBV12-3/TRBV12-4; clone_size: .; j_call: TRBJ2-7; d_call: .; cdr3_nt: TGTGCCAGCAGGCCGGCATGGGACGAGCAGTACTTC; cdr3_aa: CASRPAWDEQYF
v_call: TRBV3-1/TRBV3-2; clone_size: .; j_call: TRBJ1-1; d_call: .; cdr3_nt: TGTGCCAGCAGCCAAGAAGTGGGGCATGGTGAAGCTTTCTTT; cdr3_aa: CASSQEVGHGEAFF
v_call: TRBV6-4; clone_size: .; j_call: TRBJ2-3; d_call: TRBD2; cdr3_nt: TGTGCCAGCAGTGCGGGCGGGGGGGCCTCTTATACGCAGTATTTT; cdr3_aa: CASSAGGGASYTQYF
v_call: TRBV9; clone_size: .; j_call: TRBJ1-1; d_call: .; cdr3_nt: TGTGCCAGCAGCTTTCTCGGAGGCGACACTGAAGCTTTCTTT; cdr3_aa: CASSFLGGDTEAFF
v_call: TRBV4-1; clone_size: .; j_call: TRBJ1-1; d_call: .; cdr3_nt: TGCGCCAGCAGCCAGCAGCAGACTAACACTGAAGCTTTCTTT; cdr3_aa: CASSQQQTNTEAFF
v_call: TRBV5-1; clone_size: .; j_call: TRBJ1-2; d_call: .; cdr3_nt: TGCGCCAGCAGCTTGGGCGGGACTTCGAGCTATGGCTACACCTTC; cdr3_aa: CASSLGGTSSYGYTF
v_call: TRBV6-5; clone_size: few; j_call: TRBJ1-6; d_call: .; cdr3_nt: TGTGCCAGCAGAAAAGGGGGATCCACTTCACCCCTCCACTTT; cdr3_aa: CASRKGGSTSPLHF
v_call: TRBV27; clone_size: .; j_call: TRBJ1-4; d_call: TRBD1; cdr3_nt: TGTGCCAGCAAAATACAGGGGTCTAATGAAAAACTGTTTTTT; cdr3_aa: CASKIQGSNEKLFF
v_call: TRBV7-7; clone_size: .; j_call: TRBJ1-5; d_call: .; cdr3_nt: TGTGCTAGCAGCCCCCCTCGGGCAGGGAAACAGCCCCAGCATTTT; cdr3_aa: CASSPPRAGKQPQHF
v_call: TRBV4-1; clone_size: .; j_call: TRBJ2-5; d_call: .; cdr3_nt: TGCGCCAGCAGCCAAGATGTCCGGGGGCGGCTGGAGACCCAGTACTTC; cdr3_aa: CASSQDVRGRLETQYF
v_call: TRBV12-3/TRBV12-4; clone_size: .; j_call: TRBJ1-1; d_call: .; cdr3_nt: TGTGCCAGCAGTCAGGGAGAGGGCACTGAAGCTTTCTTT; cdr3_aa: CASSQGEGTEAFF
v_call: TRBV2; clone_size: .; j_call: TRBJ1-5; d_call: TRBD1; cdr3_nt: TGTGCCAGCAGTTCAACAGGGGGAGACAATCAGCCCCAGCATTTT; cdr3_aa: CASSSTGGDNQPQHF
v_call: TRBV4-2; clone_size: .; j_call: TRBJ1-2; d_call: .; cdr3_nt: TGTGCCAGCAGCCAATTAGACAGCTATGGCTACACCTTC; cdr3_aa: CASSQLDSYGYTF
v_call: TRBV7-2; clone_size: once; j_call: TRBJ1-5; d_call: .; cdr3_nt: TGTGCCAGCAGCCTAGAGGCTCAACAGCCCCAGCATTTT; cdr3_aa: CASSLEAQQPQHF
v_call: TRBV5-1; clone_size: .; j_call: TRBJ1-2; d_call: TRBD1; cdr3_nt: TGCGCCAGCAGCTTGGGCCAACATACAGGGGCGACCCCACATGTAACTTATGGCTACACCTTC; cdr3_aa: CASSLGQHTGATPHVTYGYTF
v_call: TRBV19; clone_size: .; j_call: TRBJ2-5; d_call: .; cdr3_nt: TGTGCCAGTAGTACTAAACAGGGATCGGAGACCCAGTACTTC; cdr3_aa: CASSTKQGSETQYF
v_call: TRBV10-3; clone_size: .; j_call: TRBJ2-1; d_call: TRBD2; cdr3_nt: TGTGCCATCAGTCGGACTAGCGCCGTTGCTGAGCAGTTCTTC; cdr3_aa: CAISRTSAVAEQFF
v_call: TRBV28; clone_size: .; j_call: TRBJ1-2; d_call: .; cdr3_nt: TGTGCCAGCAGTGAGACAGACTTTTTTGGCTACACCTTC; cdr3_aa: CASSETDFFGYTF
v_call: TRBV30; clone_size: .; j_call: TRBJ2-7; d_call: TRBD1; cdr3_nt: TGTGCCTGGCGAAGGGACAGTATTACCTACGAGCAGTACTTC; cdr3_aa: CAWRRDSITYEQYF
v_call: TRBV3-1/TRBV3-2; clone_size: .; j_call: TRBJ1-6; d_call: .; cdr3_nt: TGTGCCAGCAGCCAAGAAGCCAGGAATTCACCCCTCCACTTT; cdr3_aa: CASSQEARNSPLHF
v_call: TRBV7-2; clone_size: few; j_call: TRBJ2-5; d_call: TRBD1; cdr3_nt: TGTGCCAGCAGCTTAGCCACCGGGACAGGGCAAGAGACCCAGTACTTC; cdr3_aa: CASSLATGTGQETQYF
v_call: TRBV7-9; clone_size: .; j_call: TRBJ1-4; d_call: .; cdr3_nt: TGTGCCAGCAGCTTGCCACCCGGGGACAATAATGAAAAACTGTTTTTT; cdr3_aa: CASSLPPGDNNEKLFF
v_call: TRBV6-6; clone_size: .; j_call: TRBJ2-7; d_call: .; cdr3_nt: TGTGCCAGCAGTTATTCCGCAGGTCCCGAGTCCGAGCAGTACTTC; cdr3_aa: CASSYSAGPESEQYF
v_call: TRBV19; clone_size: .; j_call: TRBJ1-5; d_call: .; cdr3_nt: TGTGCCAGTAGTATAGGGGTCAATCAGCCCCAGCATTTT; cdr3_aa: CASSIGVNQPQHF
v_call: TRBV14; clone_size: .; j_call: TRBJ2-1; d_call: .; cdr3_nt: TGTGCCAGCAGCCAAAACCCGGGACACGCTTGGAATGAGCAGTTCTTC; cdr3_aa: CASSQNPGHAWNEQFF
v_call: TRBV3-1/TRBV3-2; clone_size: .; j_call: TRBJ2-5; d_call: .; cdr3_nt: TGTGCCAGCAGCCAAGTTACACAAGAGACCCAGTACTTC; cdr3_aa: CASSQVTQETQYF
v_call: TRBV5-1; clone_size: .; j_call: TRBJ1-4; d_call: .; cdr3_nt: TGCGCCAGCAGCACGGGACACGGAGAAAAACTGTTTTTT; cdr3_aa: CASSTGHGEKLFF
v_call: TRBV18; clone_size: .; j_call: TRBJ1-6; d_call: TRBD1; cdr3_nt: TGTGCCAGCTCCCGGGACAGGGCTAGTTCACCCCTCCACTTT; cdr3_aa: CASSRDRASSPLHF